Listed here are 9 T cell receptor beta chains from one sample, sequenced in a study of beta chain features in type 1 diabetes. These receptors' targets are unknown. Findings and caveats of the study: The study found moderately but significantly shorter TCRB CDR3s in all four CD4+ subsets of Type 1 diabetes patients.

Of the isolated RNA, all was reverse transcribed, and so the sequenced material was expressed TCRB transcripts. Clones were sequenced by immunoSEQ multiplex PCR, and TCRdb holds only the in-frame ones, with some missing. The table shows some 350,000 clones, with around 10% occurring only once. Sequencing was done on a sample of central memory CD4+ T cells from blood. The receptors shown here come from a man in his thirties or forties with type 1 diabetes.

The rearrangement uses TRBV4-2 and TRBJ2-3; 11 bases map to TRBD1. Trimming at V came to 3 bases and at J to 1 base, leaving 9 bases not matched to a gene. Germline loops: CDR1 LGHNA, CDR2 YNFKEQ. The length of the CDR3 is 18 residues. In DNA, the CDR3 is TGTGCCAGCAGCCACGACGGACAGGGGGCAAGGGGCACAGATACGCAGTATTTT. As protein: CASSHDGQGARGTDTQYF.

This clone was detected ten times or more. The gene calls are TRBV23-1 and TRBJ2-3; the D call may be TRBD1 or TRBD2 (5 bases each). TRBV23-1 is identified as an open reading frame with a role that is uncertain. The CDR3 consists of 15 residues. With 3 bases removed from V and 8 bases from J, the gap between germline ends came to 18 bases. CDR3 amino acids: CASSHLPSGRGTQYF. The CDR3 DNA reads TGCGCCAGCAGTCATCTCCCCTCAGGGAGAGGTACGCAGTATTTT.

This CDR3 is CASSLRSSSGRLTDTQYF. The CDR3 DNA reads as TGTGCCAGCAGCTTGAGGTCGTCTAGCGGGAGATTGACAGATACGCAGTATTTT. This chain connects TRBV7-2 to TRBJ2-3; 10 bases agree with TRBD2. Germline loops: CDR1 SGHTA, CDR2 FQGNSA. The CDR3 runs 18 residues. Unmatched junction bases numbered 12, after V lost 3 bases and J lost 3 bases.

The V gene is TRBV27, the J gene TRBJ2-7, with TRBD1 matching over 7 bases. This CDR3 spans 15 amino acids. Germline V gene lookup returns CDR1 MNHEY and CDR2 SMNVEV (reference sequence). J gave up 7 bases and V 6 bases, and 15 bases lay outside the gene matches. CDR3 DNA sequence: TGTGCCAGCAGAGAGTCGGGACAGTATTTCGGGGAGCAGTACTTC. It is translated as CASRESGQYFGEQYF.

The rearrangement uses TRBV27 and TRBJ2-2; 11 nucleotides align to TRBD2. Germline loops: CDR1 MNHEY, CDR2 SMNVEV (reference sequence). This CDR3 contains 17 residues. V was clipped by 5 bases and J by 5 bases; unmatched bases: 10. In nucleotides, the CDR3 is TGTGCCAGCAGTCCACTTCTCACTAGCGGGAGAACCGGGGAGCTGTTTTTT. Translating it yields CASSPLLTSGRTGELFF.

This clone has just a few counts. The chain carries TRBV6-1 and TRBJ2-3; unclear D gene. The germline CDR1 and CDR2 sequences are MNHNS and SASEGT. The ends were cut back, 9 bases at V and 5 bases at J, with 9 bases in the middle. The CDR3 has 11 residues. The CDR3 is CASESRDTQYF. CDR3 in DNA: TGTGCCAGTGAGTCTAGAGATACGCAGTATTTT.

This clone was found a few times. J is TRBJ2-6 and V is TRBV19, with D tentatively TRBD1 (6 bases). The CDR3 extends over 17 amino acids. In germline, CDR1 is LNHDA, CDR2 SQIVND (reference sequence). The V end was cut by 7 bases, the J end by 0 bases, with 16 bases between. The CDR3 loop is CASTTVGATSGANVLTF. CDR3 nucleotides: TGTGCCAGTACCACCGTGGGGGCGACCTCTGGGGCCAACGTCCTGACTTTC.

This clone was counted a few times. This chain links TRBV7-9 with TRBJ2-7; TRBD2 matches at 9 bases. The junction had 11 bases not matched to a gene; V was cut back by 4 bases and J by 4 bases. Per the germline V gene, CDR1 is SEHNR and CDR2 is FQNEAQ (reference sequence). This CDR3 comprises 16 residues. CDR3: CASSSLIWSGRYEQYF. In DNA, the CDR3 is TGTGCCAGCAGCTCCCTCATATGGAGCGGGAGGTACGAGCAGTACTTC.

The chain uses TRBV7-6 and TRBJ2-5; 7 bases map to TRBD2. The CDR3 is made up of 16 amino acids. J was trimmed by 3 bases and V by 5 bases; bases with no gene match: 12. CDR1 SGHVS and CDR2 FNYEAQ come from the germline V gene. CDR3 sequence reads: CASSVGLAGREETQYF. In DNA form, the CDR3 reads TGTGCCAGCAGCGTGGGGTTAGCGGGCCGGGAAGAGACCCAGTACTTC.